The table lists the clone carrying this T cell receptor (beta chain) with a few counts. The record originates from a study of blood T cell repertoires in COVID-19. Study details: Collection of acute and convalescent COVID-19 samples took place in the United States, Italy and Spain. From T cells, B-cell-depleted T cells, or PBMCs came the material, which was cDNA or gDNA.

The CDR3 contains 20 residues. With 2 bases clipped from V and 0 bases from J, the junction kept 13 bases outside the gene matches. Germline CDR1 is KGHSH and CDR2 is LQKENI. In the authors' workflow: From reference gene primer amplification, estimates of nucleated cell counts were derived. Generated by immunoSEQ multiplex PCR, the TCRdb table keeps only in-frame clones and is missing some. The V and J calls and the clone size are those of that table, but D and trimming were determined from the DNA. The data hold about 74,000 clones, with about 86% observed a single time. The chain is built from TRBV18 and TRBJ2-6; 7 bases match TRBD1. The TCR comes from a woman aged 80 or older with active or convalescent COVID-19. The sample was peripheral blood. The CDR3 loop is CASSPRDSQWKSSGANVLTF. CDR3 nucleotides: TGTGCCAGCTCACCAAGGGACAGCCAATGGAAGAGCTCTGGGGCCAACGTCCTGACTTTC.